The 4 T cell receptor beta chains presented below share a single source sample, sequenced in a study of blood T cells in healthy people across ages. Primers used in a second PCR of about 6 to 11 cycles were a sample-barcoded 5' primer and a J-beta primer mix. A single record per CDR3 protein comes from TCRdb applying MiXCR to the 5' RACE reads. The sample includes about 750,000 distinct CDR3 sequences, roughly 53% of them seen just once. Sequencing used blood. These receptor sequences come from a man aged 80 or over in good health.

A word on this clonotype: The junction departs from germline at one end; a sequencing error may be responsible. This chain connects TRBV25-1 to TRBJ2-7; unclear D gene. In germline, CDR1 is MGHDK, CDR2 SYGVNS. The CDR3 is 13 residues long. This CDR3 is CASSAVNSYGQYF. CDR3 bases: TGTGCCAGCAGTGCGGTGAACTCCTACGGGCAGTACTTC.

This chain links TRBV6-5 with TRBJ2-6; 9 nucleotides match TRBD1. Trimming cost V 4 bases and J 0 bases; bases outside gene matches: 4. This CDR3 is built from 17 residues. CDR1 MNHEY and CDR2 SVGAGI come from the germline V gene. As DNA, the CDR3 is TGTGCCAGCAGTTCCGGGACAGGGAGCTCTGGGGCCAACGTCCTGACTTTC. It translates to CASSSGTGSSGANVLTF.

This clonotype was detected ten times or more. The chain couples TRBV7-9 to TRBJ1-2, with D perhaps matching TRBD1 (5 bases). The CDR3 length is 13 residues. V was shortened by 5 bases and J by 3 bases, with 10 bases between the two germline ends. CDR1 and CDR2 from the germline V gene are SEHNR and FQNEAQ (reference sequence). The CDR3 bases are TGTGCCAGCAGCAACTGGGGGGACTATGGCTACACCTTC. Translating gives CASSNWGDYGYTF.

The chain combines TRBV7-9 with TRBJ1-1; the D gene is possibly TRBD1 (6 bases). Germline V CDR1 and CDR2: SEHNR, FQNEAQ (reference sequence). This CDR3 spans 15 amino acids. V was cut by 5 bases and J by 1 base, with 14 bases left in between. The CDR3 reads CASSPRQATNTEAFF. In DNA form, the CDR3 reads TGTGCCAGCAGCCCCCGACAGGCGACGAACACTGAAGCTTTCTTT.